This section outlines one T cell receptor (beta chain) sequence together with its context. Its antigen is unidentified. RNA in amounts of roughly 0.5 to 1 ug was reverse transcribed with random hexamers. immunoSEQ multiplex PCR amplified TCR beta CDR3 across 54 Vbeta, 13 Jbeta. TCRdb ran MiXCR on the immunoSEQ multiplex PCR reads and lists one entry per CDR3 protein. This table holds under 200,000 distinct CDR3 sequences, roughly 95% found once. The sample originates from a study of CD8 T cells in Susac syndrome. Study-wide points: The study recognized that the number of individuals in its TCR sequencing and HLA analysis was relatively small.

This clonotype originated in a human donor with Susac syndrome. The sequenced material came from CD4+ T cells from PBMCs.

CDR3 protein: CAWSVLGQGGYGYTF. The CDR3 DNA sequence: TGTGCCTGGAGTGTACTTGGCCAGGGAGGCTATGGCTACACCTTC. The chain combines TRBV30 with TRBJ1-2; D possibly corresponds to TRBD1 (5 bases). V gave up 0 bases and J gave up 4 bases, with 15 bases separating them. The germline V gene encodes CDR1 GTSNPN and CDR2 SVGIG (reference sequence). The CDR3 runs 15 residues. The entire variable domain, with the rest obtained from reference TRBV30 and TRBJ1-2, is as follows: SQTIHQWPATLVQPVGSPLSLECTVEGTSNPNLYWYRQAAGRGLQLLFYSVGIGQISSEVPQNLSASRPQDRQFILSSKKLLLSDSGFYLCAWSVLGQGGYGYTFGSGTRLTVV.